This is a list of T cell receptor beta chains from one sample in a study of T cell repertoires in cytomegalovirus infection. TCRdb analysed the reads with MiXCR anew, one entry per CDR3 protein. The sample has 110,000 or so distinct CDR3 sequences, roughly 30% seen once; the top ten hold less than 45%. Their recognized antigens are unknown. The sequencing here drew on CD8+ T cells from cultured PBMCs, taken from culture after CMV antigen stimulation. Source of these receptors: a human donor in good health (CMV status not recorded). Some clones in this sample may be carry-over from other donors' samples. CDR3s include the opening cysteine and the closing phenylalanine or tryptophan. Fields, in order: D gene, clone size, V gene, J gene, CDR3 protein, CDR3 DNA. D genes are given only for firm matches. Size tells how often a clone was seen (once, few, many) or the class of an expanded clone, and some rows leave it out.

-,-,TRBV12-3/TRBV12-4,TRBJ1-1,CASSLAIWTVDFVEAFF,TGTGCCAGCAGTTTAGCAATCTGGACGGTGGATTTCGTTGAAGCTTTCTTT
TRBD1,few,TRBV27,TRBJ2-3,CASSRRTGGAITDTQYF,TGTGCCAGCAGTCGAAGGACAGGGGGCGCGATCACAGATACGCAGTATTTT
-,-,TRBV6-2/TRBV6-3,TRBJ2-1,CASSSSWGADIEQFF,TGTGCCAGCAGTAGTTCGTGGGGGGCGGACATTGAGCAGTTCTTC
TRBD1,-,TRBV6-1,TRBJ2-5,CASSEAVWDRGRQETQYF,TGTGCCAGCAGTGAAGCAGTATGGGACAGGGGTCGCCAAGAGACCCAGTACTTC
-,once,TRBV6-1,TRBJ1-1,CASSEWGTGNTEAFF,TGTGCCAGCAGTGAATGGGGAACAGGGAACACTGAAGCTTTCTTT
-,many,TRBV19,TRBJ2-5,CASKRQGNAETQYF,TGTGCCAGTAAGAGGCAGGGCAACGCTGAGACCCAGTACTTC
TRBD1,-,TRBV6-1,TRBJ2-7,CTTGTGWEQYF,TGTACCACCGGGACAGGGTGGGAGCAGTACTTC
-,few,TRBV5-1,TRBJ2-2,CASSFGGVNTGELFF,TGCGCCAGCAGCTTCGGCGGGGTTAACACCGGGGAGCTGTTTTTT
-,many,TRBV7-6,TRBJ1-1,CASSQDGTPNTEAFF,TGTGCCAGCAGCCAAGACGGTACCCCGAACACTGAAGCTTTCTTT
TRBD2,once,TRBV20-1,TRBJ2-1,CSGGGGAYNEQFF,TGCAGTGGCGGCGGGGGGGCCTACAATGAGCAGTTCTTC
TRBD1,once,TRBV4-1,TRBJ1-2,CASSRTTGVNYGYTF,TGCGCCAGCAGCAGAACGACAGGGGTGAACTATGGCTACACCTTC
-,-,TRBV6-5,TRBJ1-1,CASSPTEGRTEAFF,TGTGCCAGCAGCCCCACCGAGGGAAGGACTGAAGCTTTCTTT
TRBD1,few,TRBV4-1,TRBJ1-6,CASSQAGTGDYNSPLHF,TGCGCCAGCAGCCAAGCCGGGACAGGGGACTATAATTCACCCCTCCACTTT
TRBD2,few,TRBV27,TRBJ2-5,CASSRLAGGTETQYF,TGTGCCAGCAGTCGTTTAGCGGGGGGCACGGAGACCCAGTACTTC
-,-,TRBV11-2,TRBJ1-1,CASSSFAGEAFF,TGTGCCAGCAGCTCATTTGCGGGCGAAGCTTTCTTT
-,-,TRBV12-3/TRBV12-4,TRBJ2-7,CASSLKDEQYF,TGTGCCAGCAGTTTAAAGGACGAGCAGTACTTC